These 17 T cell receptor beta chains were all obtained from the same sample, sequenced in a study of long-term antiretroviral therapy in people with HIV. Researchers report immunoSEQ v3.0 was run at survey level. Measured with immunoSEQ multiplex PCR; TCRdb has only the in-frame clones, and not every one. The sample consists of 24,000 or so clones, 76% of them appearing once. Material: unsorted PBMCs, obtained 0.5 years after starting antiretroviral therapy. The receptors stem from a woman between 40 and 55 years old with HIV.

The CDR3 loop is CAWSIGAGAAGELFF. CDR3 DNA: TGTGCCTGGAGTATAGGCGCAGGGGCCGCCGGGGAGCTGTTTTTT. The chain couples TRBV30 to TRBJ2-2, with D tentatively TRBD1 (6 bases). V gave up 2 bases and J gave up 6 bases, with 16 bases separating them. There are 15 residues in the CDR3. The germline CDR1 and CDR2 sequences are GTSNPN and SVGIG (reference sequence).

The chain uses TRBV6-5 and TRBJ2-3; possibly TRBD1 for D (7 bases). Trimming took off 6 bases at V and 5 bases at J, with 15 bases between the two ends. The CDR3 has 14 amino acids. The germline V gene encodes CDR1 MNHEY and CDR2 SVGAGI. The chain's CDR3 is CASSYTGEVDTQYF. In DNA form, the CDR3 reads TGTGCCAGCAGCTACACAGGGGAGGTAGATACGCAGTATTTT.

The chain recombines TRBV7-8 with TRBJ2-1; D is ambiguous. This CDR3 is 15 amino acids long. V was trimmed by 5 bases and J by 7 bases, leaving 18 bases between them. Germline V gene sequence: CDR1 SGHVS, CDR2 FQNEAQ. CDR3 nucleotide sequence: TGTGCCAGCAGCACCAATGTGGGTCCCTGGAATGAGCAGTTCTTC. It yields the protein CASSTNVGPWNEQFF.

CDR3 coding DNA: TGTGCCAGCAGCTTAGGGACAACGGGAGGTCAGCCCCAGCATTTT. This encodes CASSLGTTGGQPQHF. The chain joins TRBV7-2 to TRBJ1-5; D perhaps matches TRBD1 (5 bases). Germline V gene lookup returns CDR1 SGHTA and CDR2 FQGNSA. The ends were cut back, 1 base at V and 6 bases at J, with 13 bases in the middle. This CDR3 is built from 15 residues.

The chain joins TRBV2 to TRBJ2-3; TRBD2 agrees at 13 bases. This CDR3 is 14 amino acids long. V shed 8 bases, J shed 2 bases, and the junction held 1 base outside the gene matches. Germline CDR1 SNHLY, CDR2 FYNNEI. The CDR3 coding sequence is TGTGCCAGCGGACTAGCGGGAGCCACAGATACGCAGTATTTT. This gives the protein CASGLAGATDTQYF.

The chain couples TRBV7-2 to TRBJ1-4; no clear D gene. This CDR3 region has 13 residues. V dropped 2 bases and J dropped 7 bases, with 8 bases sitting between them. Germline loops: CDR1 SGHTA, CDR2 FQGNSA. CDR3 in amino acids: CASSLTGGEKLFF. The CDR3 region has the DNA TGTGCCAGCAGCTTAACGGGTGGTGAAAAACTGTTTTTT. Combining the CDR3 with reference TRBV7-2 and TRBJ1-4 gives the whole variable domain GAGVSQSPSNKVTEKGKDVELRCDPISGHTALYWYRQSLGQGLEFLIYFQGNSAPDKSGLPSDRFSAERTGGSVSTLTIQRTQQEDSAVYLCASSLTGGEKLFFGSGTQLSVL.

This clone appeared a single time. The rearrangement uses TRBV6-1 and TRBJ1-3, with D possibly being TRBD1 (5 bases). V lost 8 bases, J lost 2 bases, and 13 bases lay in between. CDR3 length: 14 amino acids. Germline-derived CDR1 and CDR2 are MNHNS and SASEGT. DNA of the CDR3: TGTGCCAGCCTCACAGGTAACACTGGAAACACCATATATTTT. It yields the protein CASLTGNTGNTIYF.

The chain employs TRBV7-6 and TRBJ1-2, with 9 bases aligning to TRBD1. V shed 5 bases, J shed 2 bases, and the junction held 3 bases outside the gene matches. CDR1 SGHVS and CDR2 FNYEAQ come from the germline V gene. This CDR3 is 14 amino acids long. CDR3: CASSPGQGNYGYTF. The CDR3 DNA reads TGTGCCAGCAGCCCTGGACAGGGGAACTATGGCTACACCTTC.

The V gene is TRBV28, the J gene TRBJ1-2, with 9 bases fitting TRBD1. This CDR3 region has 15 residues. The germline CDR1 and CDR2 sequences are MDHEN and SYDVKM. The V segment lost 5 bases and the J segment 4 bases; nucleotides outside the gene matches: 8. The CDR3 is CASSLPTGGTYGYTF. The CDR3 nucleotides read TGTGCCAGCAGTCTCCCGACAGGGGGTACCTATGGCTACACCTTC.

This chain joins TRBV5-4 and TRBJ2-5; 15 bases match TRBD2. With 3 bases clipped from V and 4 bases from J, the junction kept 4 bases outside the gene matches. Per the germline V gene, CDR1 is SGHNT and CDR2 is YYREEE (reference sequence). The CDR3 covers 16 residues. The CDR3 is CASSYPGLAGGETQYF. The CDR3 DNA reads TGTGCCAGCAGCTATCCGGGACTAGCGGGGGGAGAGACCCAGTACTTC.

This sequence joins TRBV4-1 and TRBJ2-5, with 7 bases lining up with TRBD1. J was trimmed by 1 base and V by 0 bases; bases with no gene match: 11. CDR1 is MGHRA and CDR2 is YSYEKL in the germline V gene. The CDR3 totals 18 residues. The CDR3 protein is CASSQDSFGDRVQETQYF. DNA for the CDR3: TGCGCCAGCAGCCAAGATTCCTTCGGGGACAGAGTCCAAGAGACCCAGTACTTC.

The rearrangement links TRBV5-1 to TRBJ1-2; D is unclear. CDR3 size: 14 residues. The germline gives CDR1 SGHRS, CDR2 YFSETQ. V lost 1 base and J lost 2, with 9 bases in between. The CDR3 loop reads CASSLSWVNYGYTF. In DNA, the CDR3 is TGCGCCAGCAGCTTGAGCTGGGTCAACTATGGCTACACCTTC.

This clone was seen a handful of times. This chain links TRBV2 with TRBJ1-5; 8 bases line up with TRBD1. V trimming: 4 bases; J trimming: 7 bases; junction bases outside the gene matches: 9. Germline loops: CDR1 SNHLY, CDR2 FYNNEI. The CDR3 runs to 15 residues. Here the CDR3 DNA reads TGTGCCAGCAGTGGAAATACAGGGGGTGGACAGCCCCAGCATTTT. Protein: CASSGNTGGGQPQHF. The full variable domain, rest sourced from reference TRBV2 and TRBJ1-5, is EPEVTQTPSHQVTQMGQEVILRCVPISNHLYFYWYRQILGQKVEFLVSFYNNEISEKSEIFDDQFSVERPDGSNFTLKIRSTKLEDSAMYFCASSGNTGGGQPQHFGDGTRLSIL.

This clone was seen only once. The gene calls are TRBV9 and TRBJ1-1; 9 bases are a match to TRBD1. Germline values: CDR1 SGDLS, CDR2 YYNGEE. The CDR3 loop spans 16 amino acids. V was clipped by 0 bases and J by 6 bases; unmatched bases: 9. The CDR3 sequence: CASSVEAGQGFPEAFF. The CDR3 DNA is TGTGCCAGCAGCGTAGAGGCCGGACAGGGGTTTCCTGAAGCTTTCTTT.

V gene TRBV19 combines with J gene TRBJ2-7; TRBD1 or TRBD2 may be the D gene (5 bases each). With 7 bases removed from V and 2 bases from J, the gap between germline ends came to 18 bases. The CDR3 sequence is 15 residues long. Germline CDR1 and CDR2: LNHDA and SQIVND (reference sequence). DNA of the CDR3: TGTGCCAGTACCCCGGGTGGGGCCGGGGCCTACGAGCAGTACTTC. It yields the protein CASTPGGAGAYEQYF.

This chain links TRBV7-2 with TRBJ2-5, with TRBD1 matching 8 bases. The germline gives CDR1 SGHTA, CDR2 FQGNSA. V gave up 1 base and J gave up 1 base; unmatched junction bases: 2. The length of the CDR3 is 15 residues. The CDR3 region has the DNA TGTGCCAGCAGCTTAGGGGACAGGTTCCAAGAGACCCAGTACTTC. Protein sequence: CASSLGDRFQETQYF.

The gene calls are TRBV5-6 and TRBJ2-1; D call uncertain. The germline V gene has CDR1 SGHDT and CDR2 YYEEEE. The CDR3 spans 16 residues. The V end was cut by 4 bases, the J end by 0 bases, with 14 bases between. The CDR3 DNA sequence: TGTGCCAGCAGCCGAGAGATTTTGAGCTCCTACAATGAGCAGTTCTTC. Translated: CASSREILSSYNEQFF.